This T cell receptor (beta chain) comes out of a study of post-analysis software for immune sequencing data. Study outcomes and limitations: With TRBV5-6, TRBV5-1 and TRBV20-1 included, five TRBV segments were more frequent in patients than in controls. Normalized Chao1 diversity in multiple sclerosis patients fell significantly below that of controls.

Germline assignment: CDR1 SEHNR and CDR2 FQNEAQ (reference sequence). Deletions cut 1 base from V and 4 bases from J, with 11 bases between. The CDR3 spans 15 residues. Researchers reported that TCR beta cDNA libraries carried unique molecular identifiers. Via MiXCR, TCRdb re-called the PCR reads, giving one row per CDR3 protein. The table lists roughly 400,000 distinct CDR3 sequences, over 30% of them singletons, with around 8% in the top ten. As regards this clonotype: Its antigen is unidentified.

Specimen: blood. This clonotype was obtained from a girl aged 2 to 9 with multiple sclerosis. The genes are TRBV7-9 and TRBJ2-1; the D gene is possibly TRBD1 (6 bases). CDR3 in amino acids: CASSLEGHFYNEQFF. In DNA form, the CDR3 reads TGTGCCAGCAGCTTAGAGGGACACTTTTACAATGAGCAGTTCTTC.